This T cell receptor beta chain derives from a study of blood T cell repertoires in COVID-19. The overall study: There were acute and convalescent COVID-19 samples, and they came from the United States, Italy and Spain. T cells, B-cell-depleted T cells, or PBMCs provided the cDNA or gDNA that served as material.

Germline CDR1 SNHLY, CDR2 FYNNEI. The V end was cut by 4 bases, the J end by 5 bases, with 14 bases between. The CDR3 totals 14 residues. Per the study methods: Researchers report that nucleated cell counts were estimated from reference gene primer amplification. Libraries were prepared by immunoSEQ multiplex PCR; TCRdb keeps only in-frame clonotypes and omits some of them. V and J calls plus clone size are reproduced from that table; the DNA served to infer D and trimming. The sample carries fewer than 200,000 clones, 60% to 85% recorded once. The TCR comes from a man aged 55 to 70 with acute or convalescent COVID-19. This chain joins TRBV2 and TRBJ2-5; possibly TRBD2 for D (7 bases). The sequencing input was peripheral blood. The CDR3 sequence: CASSGEGGGETQYF. CDR3 DNA sequence: TGTGCCAGCAGTGGCGAGGGGGGAGGGGAGACCCAGTACTTC.